This T cell receptor (beta chain) was found in a study of blood T cells in healthy people across ages. General observations from the study: Naive and antigen-experienced cells were not separated, limiting conclusive comparison.

This clonotype was seen more than once but under ten times. The antigen is undetermined. V was clipped by 6 bases and J by 7 bases, with 13 bases between them. Germline V CDR1 and CDR2: LGHDT, YNNKEL (reference sequence). The length of the CDR3 is 14 residues. Through a sample-barcoded 5' primer and a J-beta primer mix, a second PCR was run for roughly 6 to 12 cycles. Per sample, CDR3-containing paired-end reads numbered at least 2.5 million. TCRdb reprocessed the 5' RACE reads via MiXCR and lists one record per CDR3 protein. The data contain 850,000 to 950,000 distinct CDR3 sequences, about 28% of them singletons.

Input material: blood. The sequence was obtained from a woman of 80 years or more in good health. The chain carries TRBV3-1 and TRBJ1-6, with D uncertain. The CDR3, as DNA: TGTGCCAGCAGTGGCGGGCAGTTGAATTCACCCCTCCACTTT. Translation gives CASSGGQLNSPLHF.